The 28 T cell receptor beta chains presented below share a single source sample, sequenced in a study of T-cell reconstitution after alpha-beta-depleted transplantation in children. A TCRbeta library incorporating unique molecular identifiers was prepared. TCRdb re-derived calls from the PCR reads in MiXCR, one entry per CDR3 protein. The sample lists some 350,000 distinct CDR3 sequences; around 15% were seen once. Sequenced material: PBMCs, mostly from graft donor cells, taken 360 days after TCRalphabeta/CD19-depleted stem cell transplant. The source is a male patient between 2 and 10 years old who had a stem cell transplant for acute lymphoblastic leukemia, so the T cells may come from the graft donor.

Only a few counts were recorded for this clonotype. This chain joins TRBV4-3 and TRBJ2-2; possible D gene TRBD2, 5 bases. V dropped 0 bases and J dropped 3 bases, with 8 bases sitting between them. Germline-derived CDR1 and CDR2 are LGHNA and YSLEER. The CDR3 totals 15 residues. The CDR3 bases are TGCGCCAGCAGCCAAGATAGAGGGTACACCGGGGAGCTGTTTTTT. As protein: CASSQDRGYTGELFF.

The chain links TRBV5-5 to TRBJ2-7, with 11 bases fitting TRBD2. Losses at the gene ends were 4 bases for V and 3 bases for J; bases not matched to a gene: 6. CDR1 is SGHKS, CDR2 YYEKEE, per germline (reference sequence). The CDR3 runs to 15 residues. The CDR3 protein is CASSLGLADRYEQYF. For the CDR3, the DNA is TGTGCCAGCAGCCTGGGACTAGCGGACCGCTACGAGCAGTACTTC.

This clonotype came up a few times. The V call is TRBV20-1, the J call TRBJ1-5; D unclear. The germline V and J ends were trimmed by 1 base and 0 bases, with 7 bases remaining between them. Germline V lookup: CDR1 DFQATT, CDR2 SNEGSKA (reference sequence). The CDR3 extends over 14 amino acids. The CDR3 reads CSARAYPSNQPQHF. The CDR3 DNA reads as TGCAGTGCTAGAGCATACCCTAGCAATCAGCCCCAGCATTTT.

The CDR3: CASSTGPPGGGGTYGYTF. The DNA for the CDR3 is TGTGCCAGCAGTACCGGTCCACCGGGGGGCGGGGGGACCTATGGCTACACCTTC. The chain links TRBV28 to TRBJ1-2; D is possibly TRBD1 (6 bases). V lost 5 bases and J 4 bases, leaving 26 bases between the germline ends. Germline V gene sequence: CDR1 MDHEN, CDR2 SYDVKM. This CDR3 has 18 residues.

The chain has TRBV18 and TRBJ1-4; D possibly corresponds to TRBD1 (6 bases). The CDR3 covers 14 residues. Germline V gene sequence: CDR1 KGHSH, CDR2 LQKENI. V lost 3 bases and J lost 8, with 13 bases in between. CDR3 nucleotides: TGTGCCAGCTCACCTGCGGGGGCTCCGGAAAAACTGTTTTTT. Its protein product is CASSPAGAPEKLFF.

This clonotype has just a few counts. The genes are TRBV6-5 and TRBJ1-1, with D possibly TRBD1 on 6 matching bases. Trimming pared 7 bases from V and 3 bases from J, leaving 21 bases between. The CDR3 is 16 amino acids. Germline-derived CDR1 and CDR2 are MNHEY and SVGAGI. Here the CDR3 reads CASINGRDILDTEAFF. The CDR3 DNA reads as TGTGCCAGCATCAACGGAAGGGACATACTGGACACTGAAGCTTTCTTT.

This clonotype was detected many times. The rearrangement joins TRBV29-1 to TRBJ2-7; tentatively, D is TRBD1 or TRBD2 (5 bases each). Germline lookup yields CDR1 SQVTM and CDR2 ANQGSEA. V was cut by 4 bases and J by 2 bases, with 12 bases left in between. The CDR3 loop spans 13 amino acids. CDR3 amino acids: CSVGLVGPYEQYF. Here the CDR3 DNA reads TGCAGCGTTGGGCTAGTGGGACCCTACGAGCAGTACTTC.

The V call is TRBV28, the J call TRBJ2-7; tentatively, D is TRBD2 (6 bases). The germline gives CDR1 MDHEN, CDR2 SYDVKM. This CDR3 spans 16 amino acids. Deletions cut 5 bases from V and 3 bases from J, with 20 bases between. As DNA, the CDR3 is TGTGCCAGCAGTGGGCTGGAGGGACGGCTAGGCTACGAGCAGTACTTC. It is translated as CASSGLEGRLGYEQYF.

This clonotype was counted only a few times. The genes are TRBV5-1 and TRBJ2-7; the D gene is possibly TRBD1 (6 bases). Trimming stripped 0 bases from V and 1 base from J, with 14 bases between. The CDR3 totals 16 residues. Germline V gene data show CDR1 as SGHRS and CDR2 as YFSETQ. DNA of the CDR3: TGCGCCAGCAGCTTGGATCCAGGGGTGAATTCCTACGAGCAGTACTTC. The encoded protein is CASSLDPGVNSYEQYF.

The rearrangement uses TRBV12-3 or TRBV12-4 and TRBJ2-3; 11 bases are a match to TRBD2. This CDR3 has 15 residues. The trim removed 7 bases at V and 7 bases at J, leaving 10 bases unmatched. In DNA, the CDR3 is TGTGCCAGCAAACAACTAGCGGGAGAGGCGAATACGCAGTATTTT. It encodes CASKQLAGEANTQYF.

This chain joins TRBV6-1 and TRBJ2-1; 8 bases align to TRBD2. V shed 7 bases and J 8 bases; nucleotides not matched to a gene: 7. Germline V CDR1 and CDR2: MNHNS, SASEGT. CDR3 length: 13 residues. The CDR3 protein is CASISGSRDEQFF. The CDR3 nucleotides are TGTGCCAGCATCAGCGGGAGTCGGGATGAGCAGTTCTTC.

This clonotype was detected a few times. V gene TRBV19 combines with J gene TRBJ2-1; possible D gene TRBD2, 5 bases. Trimming took off 8 bases at V and 4 bases at J, with 12 bases between the two ends. The CDR3 covers 13 residues. Per germline, CDR1 LNHDA and CDR2 SQIVND (reference sequence). CDR3 sequence: CASSQSGYNEQFF. The CDR3 DNA reads as TGTGCCAGTTCCCAGAGCGGATACAATGAGCAGTTCTTC.

The sample holds a few counts of this clonotype. The chain employs TRBV10-2 and TRBJ2-3, with 10 bases that match TRBD2. The length of the CDR3 is 13 residues. Germline V lookup: CDR1 WSHSY, CDR2 SAAADI. The V segment lost 7 bases and the J segment 4 bases; nucleotides outside the gene matches: 2. The CDR3 region is CASTGTSADTQYF. The CDR3 region has the DNA TGCGCCAGCACCGGGACTAGCGCAGATACGCAGTATTTT.

This clonotype was counted between two and nine times. The chain has TRBV24-1 and TRBJ1-4; D is uncertain. CDR1 and CDR2 from the germline V gene are KGHDR and SFDVKD. This CDR3 spans 12 amino acids. V was pared by 1 base and J by 15 bases, with 11 bases between. The CDR3: CATSDFSRVMFF. The CDR3 DNA reads as TGTGCCACCAGTGATTTCAGCCGGGTAATGTTTTTT.

The chain couples TRBV4-1 to TRBJ2-5, with D tentatively TRBD1 or TRBD2 (5 bases each). Trimming cost V 1 base and J 5 bases, with 17 bases left between them. Germline V CDR1 and CDR2: MGHRA, YSYEKL. This CDR3 is 16 amino acids long. CDR3 residues: CASSQGGRRSQETQYF. DNA of the CDR3: TGCGCCAGCAGCCAAGGGGGGAGAAGGAGTCAGGAGACCCAGTACTTC.

J is TRBJ2-3 and V is TRBV7-9, with 13 bases aligning to TRBD2. Per germline, CDR1 SEHNR and CDR2 FQNEAQ (reference sequence). This CDR3 is built from 16 residues. The trim removed 5 bases at V and 3 bases at J, leaving 5 bases unmatched. The CDR3 protein is CASSELAGGFTDTQYF. The DNA for the CDR3 is TGTGCCAGCAGCGAACTAGCGGGAGGGTTTACAGATACGCAGTATTTT.

Many counts were recorded for this clonotype. This chain uses TRBV29-1 with TRBJ2-7, with no clear D. Germline loops: CDR1 SQVTM, CDR2 ANQGSEA. The CDR3 spans 12 residues. Trimming cost V 2 bases and J 3 bases, with 8 bases left between them. CDR3 amino acids: CSVESQRYEQYF. CDR3 coding DNA: TGCAGCGTTGAAAGTCAGCGCTACGAGCAGTACTTC.

This clonotype was recorded at least ten times. The chain has TRBV12-3 or TRBV12-4 and TRBJ2-3, with 13 positions matching TRBD2. There are 16 residues in the CDR3. Losses at the gene ends were 5 bases for V and 3 bases for J; bases not matched to a gene: 5. The CDR3 sequence: CASSRTSGSTTDTQYF. The CDR3 DNA sequence: TGTGCCAGCAGTAGGACTAGCGGGAGTACGACAGATACGCAGTATTTT.

This clonotype was seen a few times. The gene calls are TRBV24-1 and TRBJ2-3; 16 nucleotides line up with TRBD2. The CDR3 covers 19 residues. Germline V lookup: CDR1 KGHDR, CDR2 SFDVKD. Trimming took 6 bases from V and 2 from J; bases not matched to a gene: 10. The CDR3 here is CATSPNPGLAGGATDTQYF. CDR3 nucleotides: TGTGCCACCAGTCCGAACCCGGGACTAGCGGGAGGGGCCACAGATACGCAGTATTTT.

The chain uses TRBV6-2 or TRBV6-3 and TRBJ2-3; D is unresolved. The CDR3 consists of 16 residues. Trimming left V 0 bases short and J 4 bases short, with 14 bases between. Germline CDR1 MNHEY, CDR2 SVGEGT. DNA of the CDR3: TGTGCCAGCAGTTACTCTCCCAAGGGTTTCCCAGATACGCAGTATTTT. Protein: CASSYSPKGFPDTQYF.

This clonotype was picked up one time. This sequence joins TRBV7-9 and TRBJ2-7; the D gene could be TRBD1 or TRBD2 (5 bases each). V was shortened by 7 bases and J by 9 bases, with 22 bases between the two germline ends. Germline assignment: CDR1 SEHNR and CDR2 FQNEAQ (reference sequence). The CDR3 contains 14 residues. The CDR3 coding sequence is TGTGCCAGCAACTTCCGGGACGGGGCGTTAGGGCAGTACTTC. It translates to CASNFRDGALGQYF.

This clonotype was found a few times. The chain links TRBV4-1 to TRBJ2-3, with 10 positions matching TRBD2. CDR3 length: 16 amino acids. J lost 7 bases, V lost 3 bases, and 10 bases had no gene match. CDR1 is MGHRA and CDR2 is YSYEKL in the germline V gene. The CDR3 is CASSQMGGLASNTQYF. For the CDR3, the DNA is TGCGCCAGCAGCCAGATGGGGGGACTAGCGAGCAATACGCAGTATTTT.

The chain employs TRBV4-1 and TRBJ2-3, with D tentatively TRBD1 or TRBD2 (5 bases each). Germline V lookup: CDR1 MGHRA, CDR2 YSYEKL. V gave up 0 bases and J gave up 2 bases, with 12 bases separating them. This CDR3 is built from 16 residues. This chain's CDR3 is CASSQDRGSYTDTQYF. The CDR3 region has the DNA TGCGCCAGCAGCCAAGATCGGGGCAGCTACACAGATACGCAGTATTTT.

The chain is built from TRBV4-2 and TRBJ2-7; D is unclear. Trimming pared 1 base from V and 5 bases from J, leaving 9 bases between. This CDR3 spans 13 amino acids. Germline V lookup: CDR1 LGHNA, CDR2 YNFKEQ. The CDR3: CASSQGLGNEQYF. DNA of the CDR3: TGTGCCAGCAGCCAAGGTCTGGGAAACGAGCAGTACTTC.

This clonotype has more than one count but fewer than ten. The chain employs TRBV5-1 and TRBJ2-7; 10 bases fit TRBD2. This CDR3 has 15 amino acids. J gave up 5 bases and V 4 bases, and 9 bases lay outside the gene matches. CDR1 SGHRS and CDR2 YFSETQ come from the germline V gene. The CDR3 region is CASSPVKREGNEQYF. The CDR3 nucleotides read TGCGCCAGCAGCCCCGTAAAGCGGGAGGGCAACGAGCAGTACTTC.

This clonotype was observed a handful of times. V gene TRBV29-1 combines with J gene TRBJ2-7; TRBD2 agrees at 7 bases. V gave up 6 bases and J gave up 3 bases; unmatched junction bases: 14. Germline V gives CDR1 SQVTM, CDR2 ANQGSEA. The CDR3 runs 15 residues. The DNA for the CDR3 is TGCAGCGTGAAACTACCGGGACTAATCCTCTACGAGCAGTACTTC. Translation: CSVKLPGLILYEQYF.

The chain recombines TRBV4-3 with TRBJ1-3; D is ambiguous. This CDR3 has 15 amino acids. The V gene lost 1 base and the J gene lost 0 bases, with 7 bases spanning the gap. Germline V gene lookup returns CDR1 LGHNA and CDR2 YSLEER. CDR3 nucleotides: TGCGCCAGCAGCCAAGCGATCTACTCTGGAAACACCATATATTTT. Translated, it gives CASSQAIYSGNTIYF.

This clonotype came up a few times. The chain employs TRBV19 and TRBJ2-3; 11 bases are a match to TRBD2. Losses at the gene ends were 5 bases for V and 5 bases for J; bases not matched to a gene: 15. This CDR3 is built from 18 residues. Germline values: CDR1 LNHDA, CDR2 SQIVND (reference sequence). CDR3 residues: CASSLTSGRPGLLDTQYF. CDR3 nucleotides: TGTGCCAGTAGTCTAACTAGCGGGAGACCTGGACTCTTAGATACGCAGTATTTT.